One and the same sample provided the 31 T cell receptor beta chains below, sequenced in a study of OX40 agonist ivuxolimab in advanced cancers. The method was immunoSEQ multiplex PCR; TCRdb's version includes in-frame clones alone and lacks a portion of them. The repertoire has roughly 50,000 clones, over 80% of them found once; the top ten carry roughly an eighth. This sample comprised CD4+ or CD8+ T cells sorted from blood, obtained in a trial of the OX40 agonist ivuxolimab. The receptors shown here come from an adult with an advanced solid tumor such as melanoma, head and neck, liver or kidney cancer.

V is TRBV19 and J is TRBJ2-1; D is perhaps TRBD2 (5 bases). CDR3 length equals 14 residues. Germline V gene lookup returns CDR1 LNHDA and CDR2 SQIVND (reference sequence). V lost 5 bases and J lost 12, with 20 bases in between. The CDR3 reads CASSSNPAGVGQFF. CDR3 nucleotides: TGTGCCAGTAGTTCCAACCCGGCCGGGGTAGGGCAGTTCTTC. The full variable domain, its missing parts supplied by reference TRBV19 and TRBJ2-1, is DGGITQSPKYLFRKEGQNVTLSCEQNLNHDAMYWYRQDPGQGLRLIYYSQIVNDFQKGDIAEGYSVSREKKESFPLTVTSAQKNPTAFYLCASSSNPAGVGQFFGPGTRLTVL.

This chain connects TRBV6-1 to TRBJ1-2; 9 positions match TRBD1. Germline CDR1 reads MNHNS; CDR2 reads SASEGT. The CDR3 covers 14 residues. The V and J ends lost 8 bases and 6 bases, in that order; junction bases with no gene match: 10. This CDR3 is CASRRDRAFHGYTF. The CDR3 region has the DNA TGTGCCAGCCGCCGGGACAGGGCTTTCCATGGCTACACCTTC.

The rearrangement links TRBV5-6 to TRBJ1-1; D is possibly TRBD1 (6 bases). V lost 4 bases to trimming and J lost 2 bases, with 15 bases between them. CDR1 is SGHDT and CDR2 is YYEEEE in the germline V gene. The CDR3 runs to 15 residues. CDR3 protein: CASSPLTGTNTEAFF. The DNA for the CDR3 is TGTGCCAGCAGCCCCCTGACAGGAACCAACACTGAAGCTTTCTTT.

The count of this clone is one. This CDR3 is CASSEIPRAGELFF. The CDR3 DNA reads TGTGCCAGCAGTGAAATACCTCGGGCCGGGGAGCTGTTTTTT. The V and J genes are TRBV2 and TRBJ2-2; D call uncertain. Germline CDR1 is SNHLY and CDR2 is FYNNEI. The germline V and J ends were trimmed by 2 bases and 6 bases, with 10 bases remaining between them. CDR3 length: 14 amino acids.

This chain joins TRBV28 and TRBJ1-1, with D unresolved. V was pared by 4 bases and J by 11 bases, with 11 bases between. Germline-derived CDR1 and CDR2 are MDHEN and SYDVKM. The CDR3 is 11 amino acids. The CDR3 sequence: CASSYKSMAFF. Here the CDR3 DNA reads TGTGCCAGCAGTTACAAGTCCATGGCTTTCTTT. Based on the CDR3 plus reference TRBV28 and TRBJ1-1, the full variable domain is DVKVTQSSRYLVKRTGEKVFLECVQDMDHENMFWYRQDPGLGLRLIYFSYDVKMKEKGDIPEGYSVSREKKERFSLILESASTNQTSMYLCASSYKSMAFFGQGTRLTVV.

J is TRBJ2-3 and V is TRBV5-1; D is perhaps TRBD1 (5 bases). Germline lookup yields CDR1 SGHRS and CDR2 YFSETQ. V was trimmed by 2 bases and J by 0 bases, leaving 13 bases between them. There are 16 residues in the CDR3. The CDR3 loop reads CASSFPETASTDTQYF. DNA of the CDR3: TGCGCCAGCAGCTTTCCGGAGACAGCTAGCACAGATACGCAGTATTTT. The variable domain in full, with the rest retrieved from reference TRBV5-1 and TRBJ2-3, is KAGVTQTPRYLIKTRGQQVTLSCSPISGHRSVSWYQQTPGQGLQFLFEYFSETQRNKGNFPGRFSGRQFSNSRSEMNVSTLELGDSALYLCASSFPETASTDTQYFGPGTRLTVL.

The V gene is TRBV2, the J gene TRBJ2-7, with D tentatively TRBD1 (5 bases). This CDR3 is built from 16 residues. V lost 6 bases and J lost 3, with 21 bases in between. Germline V lookup: CDR1 SNHLY, CDR2 FYNNEI. This CDR3 is CASRVEGGASFYEQYF. The CDR3 region has the DNA TGTGCCAGCAGGGTCGAAGGTGGGGCAAGCTTCTACGAGCAGTACTTC. The full variable domain, its missing parts supplied by reference TRBV2 and TRBJ2-7, is EPEVTQTPSHQVTQMGQEVILRCVPISNHLYFYWYRQILGQKVEFLVSFYNNEISEKSEIFDDQFSVERPDGSNFTLKIRSTKLEDSAMYFCASRVEGGASFYEQYFGPGTRLTVT.

V and J are TRBV28 and TRBJ1-5; D is undetermined. V lost 8 bases, J lost 7 bases, and 12 bases lay in between. The CDR3 covers 12 residues. The germline gives CDR1 MDHEN, CDR2 SYDVKM. The CDR3 here is CASGTSGQPQHF. The CDR3 nucleotides read TGTGCCAGCGGAACCTCGGGACAGCCCCAGCATTTT. Looking up the rest from reference TRBV28 and TRBJ1-5 gives the full variable domain: DVKVTQSSRYLVKRTGEKVFLECVQDMDHENMFWYRQDPGLGLRLIYFSYDVKMKEKGDIPEGYSVSREKKERFSLILESASTNQTSMYLCASGTSGQPQHFGDGTRLSIL.

This rearrangement joins TRBV27 to TRBJ1-4, with D unresolved. CDR3 length: 15 residues. Germline assignment: CDR1 MNHEY and CDR2 SMNVEV (reference sequence). V was trimmed by 0 bases and J by 6 bases, leaving 11 bases between them. The CDR3 sequence: CASSLSWQRHEKLFF. CDR3 DNA sequence: TGTGCCAGCAGTTTATCTTGGCAGCGACATGAAAAACTGTTTTTT.

The chain joins TRBV6-5 to TRBJ2-7; the D is unclear. Germline V lookup: CDR1 MNHEY, CDR2 SVGAGI. With 0 bases removed from V and 0 bases from J, the gap between germline ends came to 6 bases. The CDR3 length is 14 residues. In DNA form, the CDR3 reads TGTGCCAGCAGTTACTCAGAACTCTCCTACGAGCAGTACTTC. Encoded protein: CASSYSELSYEQYF.

In its sample, this clone was seen a few times. The chain combines TRBV2 with TRBJ1-3; D is undetermined. This CDR3 spans 15 amino acids. Germline loops: CDR1 SNHLY, CDR2 FYNNEI. The V gene lost 2 bases and the J gene lost 0 bases, with 8 bases spanning the gap. The CDR3 nucleotides read TGTGCCAGCAGTGAATCAACCGGCTCTGGAAACACCATATATTTT. This codes for CASSESTGSGNTIYF.

There are a few counts of this clone. This rearrangement joins TRBV28 to TRBJ2-3, with D maybe TRBD2 (5 bases). CDR3 length: 15 amino acids. Germline values: CDR1 MDHEN, CDR2 SYDVKM. Trimming stripped 3 bases from V and 2 bases from J, with 12 bases between. The CDR3 protein is CASSFNRGNTDTQYF. As DNA, the CDR3 is TGTGCCAGCAGTTTTAATCGGGGTAACACAGATACGCAGTATTTT. Full variable domain (missing parts from reference TRBV28 and TRBJ2-3): DVKVTQSSRYLVKRTGEKVFLECVQDMDHENMFWYRQDPGLGLRLIYFSYDVKMKEKGDIPEGYSVSREKKERFSLILESASTNQTSMYLCASSFNRGNTDTQYFGPGTRLTVL.

The gene calls are TRBV27 and TRBJ2-7, with 11 positions matching TRBD2. Germline V gene sequence: CDR1 MNHEY, CDR2 SMNVEV (reference sequence). The CDR3 totals 13 residues. Trimming at V came to 6 bases and at J to 6 bases, leaving 4 bases not matched to a gene. The DNA for the CDR3 is TGTGCCAGCAGACGCGGGACTAGCGGCGAGCAGTACTTC. The encoded protein is CASRRGTSGEQYF.

The rearrangement joins TRBV10-3 to TRBJ2-7; unclear D gene. V was trimmed by 10 bases and J by 3 bases, leaving 19 bases between them. This CDR3 spans 14 amino acids. CDR1 and CDR2 (germline): ENHRY, SYGVKD. This CDR3 is CATQGRFPYYEQYF. The CDR3 coding sequence is TGTGCCACCCAAGGGCGGTTCCCTTACTACGAGCAGTACTTC.

This clone appeared a single time. This chain uses TRBV7-9 with TRBJ2-3; a weak D match, TRBD1 (5 bases). The CDR3 runs 13 residues. Trimming stripped 5 bases from V and 5 bases from J, with 11 bases between. The germline CDR1 and CDR2 sequences are SEHNR and FQNEAQ (reference sequence). The CDR3 loop is CASSGQGRDTQYF. The CDR3 DNA is TGTGCCAGCAGCGGCCAGGGCAGAGATACGCAGTATTTT.

This chain uses TRBV2 with TRBJ2-7; 9 bases map to TRBD1. CDR1 is SNHLY and CDR2 is FYNNEI in the germline V gene. Unmatched junction bases numbered 5, after V lost 8 bases and J lost 3 bases. The CDR3 contains 13 residues. The CDR3 protein is CASGGGQGYEQYV. The CDR3 DNA reads as TGTGCCAGCGGCGGGGGACAGGGCTACGAGCAGTACGTC.

The V gene is TRBV7-2, the J gene TRBJ1-2, with D unclear. The CDR3 is 16 residues long. The V end was cut by 2 bases, the J end by 8 bases, with 21 bases between. Germline CDR1 is SGHTA and CDR2 is FQGNSA. CDR3 bases: TGTGCCAGCAGCTTACCGGGAGATCCAGCAGGAGAGGGCTACACCTTC. This translates into CASSLPGDPAGEGYTF.

V is TRBV2 and J is TRBJ2-5; D is unresolved. Trimming stripped 3 bases from V and 5 bases from J, with 13 bases between. Germline loops: CDR1 SNHLY, CDR2 FYNNEI. CDR3 length: 14 amino acids. The CDR3 region is CASSDPAARETQYF. The CDR3 nucleotides read TGTGCCAGCAGTGACCCAGCAGCAAGGGAGACCCAGTACTTC.

The chain is built from TRBV4-3 and TRBJ2-7; a weak D match, TRBD2 (6 bases). There are 16 residues in the CDR3. CDR1 and CDR2 (germline): LGHNA, YSLEER. V was clipped by 0 bases and J by 4 bases, with 16 bases between them. Here the CDR3 reads CASSQDGLAGRYEQYF. CDR3 in DNA: TGCGCCAGCAGCCAAGATGGTCTTGCGGGGAGATACGAGCAGTACTTC.

The rearrangement links TRBV5-1 to TRBJ2-5; possible D gene TRBD1, 5 bases. This CDR3 comprises 16 residues. V gave up 0 bases and J gave up 7 bases, with 19 bases separating them. CDR1 and CDR2 from the germline V gene are SGHRS and YFSETQ. The CDR3 coding sequence is TGCGCCAGCAGCTTGGCCCCAAACTCCGCGCAGGGGACCCAGTACTTC. This encodes CASSLAPNSAQGTQYF.

This chain joins TRBV27 and TRBJ2-7, with 7 bases fitting TRBD1. Trimming removed 3 bases from V and 4 bases from J; junction bases left unmatched: 3. This CDR3 has 13 amino acids. The germline V gene has CDR1 MNHEY and CDR2 SMNVEV (reference sequence). The CDR3 bases are TGTGCCAGCAGTTTGACAGGGACATACGAGCAGTACTTC. Its translation: CASSLTGTYEQYF.

This sequence joins TRBV30 and TRBJ2-7; D may be TRBD2 (7 bases). Per germline, CDR1 GTSNPN and CDR2 SVGIG (reference sequence). This CDR3 region has 16 residues. The germline V and J ends were trimmed by 1 base and 3 bases, with 19 bases remaining between them. CDR3 bases: TGTGCCTGGAGTGCCCAAGGGGGGGCCCGGTACTACGAGCAGTACTTC. This codes for CAWSAQGGARYYEQYF. Using reference TRBV30 and TRBJ2-7 for the parts outside the CDR3, the full variable domain is SQTIHQWPATLVQPVGSPLSLECTVEGTSNPNLYWYRQAAGRGLQLLFYSVGIGQISSEVPQNLSASRPQDRQFILSSKKLLLSDSGFYLCAWSAQGGARYYEQYFGPGTRLTVT.

The chain links TRBV5-1 to TRBJ1-4; no firm D call. The CDR3 length is 15 residues. V dropped 1 base and J dropped 3 bases, with 10 bases sitting between them. In germline, CDR1 is SGHRS, CDR2 YFSETQ. This chain's CDR3 is CASSLSRQPNEKLFF. The CDR3 DNA is TGCGCCAGCAGCTTGTCGCGCCAGCCTAATGAAAAACTGTTTTTT.

The chain couples TRBV4-3 to TRBJ2-1; TRBD2 matches at 11 bases. With V trimmed by 1 base and J by 13 bases, 6 bases remained unmatched. This CDR3 has 14 residues. Germline V CDR1 and CDR2: LGHNA, YSLEER. The CDR3 region has the DNA TGCGCCAGCAGCCAAGGACTAGCGGGGTCCAATCAGTTCTTC. Protein sequence: CASSQGLAGSNQFF.

This sequence joins TRBV7-2 and TRBJ2-2, with TRBD1 matching 10 bases. This CDR3 has 15 amino acids. The ends lost 3 bases at V and 4 bases at J; junction bases unmatched: 2. The V gene's germline CDR1 is SGHTA and CDR2 FQGNSA. The CDR3 DNA reads TGTGCCAGCAGCTTCGGGACAGGGGCCACCGGGGAGCTGTTTTTT. Its translation: CASSFGTGATGELFF.

The rearrangement links TRBV7-2 to TRBJ2-7; 9 bases line up with TRBD1. The CDR3 consists of 14 residues. V dropped 5 bases and J dropped 2; count of bases not matched to a gene: 4. The germline gives CDR1 SGHTA, CDR2 FQGNSA. CDR3 sequence reads: CASSIGQGTYEQYF. CDR3 bases: TGTGCCAGCAGCATAGGACAGGGGACCTACGAGCAGTACTTC.

The chain has TRBV5-8 and TRBJ2-5, with 7 bases fitting TRBD1. This CDR3 has 14 residues. The trim removed 8 bases at V and 1 base at J, leaving 8 bases unmatched. The germline V gene encodes CDR1 SGHTS and CDR2 YDEGEE. The CDR3 nucleotides read TGTGCCAGTCCTCCGGGACAGTCCCAAGAGACCCAGTACTTC. Translation gives CASPPGQSQETQYF.

The gene calls are TRBV6-6 and TRBJ2-2; D gene unclear. This CDR3 comprises 12 residues. V lost 2 bases and J lost 5, with 3 bases in between. From germline, CDR1 is MNHNY and CDR2 SVGAGI (reference sequence). CDR3 bases: TGTGCCAGCAGTTACGGAACCGGGGAGCTGTTTTTT. This gives the protein CASSYGTGELFF.

The chain is built from TRBV5-1 and TRBJ2-3; 7 bases are shared with TRBD1. Germline V CDR1 and CDR2: SGHRS, YFSETQ. CDR3 length: 18 residues. The J segment lost 3 bases and the V segment lost 0 bases, leaving 13 bases of the junction unmatched. CDR3 bases: TGCGCCAGCAGCTTGGCGGCAACGGACAGGTTTGAGACAGATACGCAGTATTTT. It translates to CASSLAATDRFETDTQYF.

This chain joins TRBV4-1 and TRBJ1-2; a weak D match, TRBD1 (5 bases). V lost 1 base to trimming and J lost 5 bases, with 11 bases between them. Germline CDR1 reads MGHRA; CDR2 reads YSYEKL. The CDR3 spans 14 residues. The chain's CDR3 is CASSQGLGDYGYTF. CDR3 bases: TGCGCCAGCAGCCAAGGTTTGGGGGATTATGGCTACACCTTC.

This clone has a single count. The chain couples TRBV7-2 to TRBJ2-1, with 8 bases lining up with TRBD2. CDR1 SGHTA and CDR2 FQGNSA come from the germline V gene. J lost 4 bases, V lost 2 bases, and 7 bases had no gene match. There are 16 residues in the CDR3. Here the CDR3 DNA reads TGTGCCAGCAGCTTAAGGCCTAGCGGGCGATACAATGAGCAGTTCTTC. This translates into CASSLRPSGRYNEQFF.